The T cell receptor beta chain under discussion was sequenced for a study of cytomegalovirus exposure and HLA in healthy donors (dated by TCRdb to about 2017). Regarding the study in general: According to an earlier analysis of a few hundred of the donors, about 170 million T cells yielded roughly 100 million unique TCR beta sequences and 276 Gb of sequence data. The study used immunosequencing to profile the T cell repertoires of approximately 630 subjects and linked those repertoires to cytomegalovirus serostatus. Of the approximately 400 genotyped donors, 65% to 90% fell in the genetic ancestry cluster associated with self-reported Caucasian donors. A later genetic analysis used genome-wide SNP genotypes for about 55% of the 666 donors, treating that subset as a discovery cohort. To decide whether each TCR beta V gene segment behaved as functional or pseudogenic, an earlier analysis of 587 of the donors relied on high-throughput TCR beta sequencing. The aim of the study was to test whether cataloging public T cell receptors could identify signatures of past pathogen exposure. Every discovery cohort repertoire had been produced on one sequencing platform. Among roughly 370 genotyped donors of the cohort, an average of approximately 230,000 unique TCR beta nucleotide sequences were sequenced per donor, around 20% of them non-productive. HLA typing included class I and class II loci at four-digit resolution. Typing coverage varied by locus: about 620-630 donors for A, B, C, DRB1 and DQB1; roughly 520 for DQA1; nearly 610 for DPA1; roughly 470 for DPB1. Donor age, sex, ethnicity and CMV serostatus were collected together with the repertoire data. About 5 DR-DQ haplotypes were handled as single units for association and clustering, since linkage in the cohort was strong. To predict cytomegalovirus infection status, the study combined high-throughput TCR immunosequencing, statistical association of individual TCRs with disease status, and machine learning. An early release covering 550 to 700 HLA-typed donors comprised about 300 gigabases of sequencing data and tens of millions of unique TCR sequences. In the later analysis, no new phenotypic data were used to find candidate immune exposures; instead, reliance was placed on TCR beta sequences and their occurrence across donors. A later analysis re-analyzed previously published TCR beta repertoires from 660 or so donors and added high-resolution HLA genotyping to study TCR occurrence patterns. Along with the roughly 610-subject first cohort, a separate validation cohort of over a hundred different subjects was used. The paper's findings and limits, for the study overall: The study listed 164 TCR beta chains as associated with cytomegalovirus. According to the authors, the approach could potentially be generalized to other disease states and immunological phenotypes. At a false discovery rate of 0.05, a later analysis linked about 17,000 TCR beta sequences to specific HLA alleles. Immune exposure information for the cohort was limited to CMV serostatus. This cohort had only TCR beta chains sequenced, and the lack of alpha or paired-chain data limited which features could be detected. A later genetic analysis reported fewer N-insertions in productive TCRs among donors in an Asian-associated ancestry cluster than the roughly 670-donor mean. A further reported finding was that TCR beta sequences accurately predicted the HLA-A and HLA-B alleles for most subjects in the first cohort. Over 15 rarely observed V segments, including chromosome 9 orphons, were excluded from the earlier analysis of approximately 500 of the donors because counts were too low. In a later analysis, TCR association rates were found to vary across HLA loci, with the most associated TCRs seen for DRB1 alleles and the fewest for HLA-C alleles. In an earlier analysis of about 540 of the donors, most TCR beta V segments were observed in productive rearrangements about 87% or about 30% of the time, broadly matching IMGT annotations. Correlated functional status among segregating V segments might be attributable to linkage disequilibrium, but an unknown experimental factor could not be ruled out. Several of the top co-occurrence clusters appeared to be linked to parvovirus B19, influenza, CMV and Epstein-Barr virus, according to a later analysis. Because some donors lacked HLA typing at each locus, the association tests relied only on the typed subset. A later analysis found that HLA-associated TCR beta chains were more clonally expanded and had lower generation probabilities than equally common non-associated chains. A few of the identified cytomegalovirus-associated TCR beta chains were confirmed in vitro to be specific for cytomegalovirus antigens. While some public TCRs were present in many individuals, most TCR sequences turned up only very rarely across donors. The classifier was reported to diagnose cytomegalovirus status with high specificity and sensitivity in both the original and validation cohorts. Some IMGT-functional V segments, including TRBV6-2 and TRBV6-3, could not be told apart with the 87-base-pair reads, so those segments were excluded. A group of highly shared sequence variants was considered likely to be a technical artifact of the sequencing pipeline. Sequencing depth was assumed to be roughly uniform across donors in the presence/absence analyses, though that assumption may not hold. In a later genetic analysis, a missense DCLRE1C variant was associated with V-gene and J-gene trimming of TCR beta chains, and the association was replicated in an independent cohort. When HLA alleles, especially DR and DQ, strongly co-occurred, TCR associations were difficult to assign to individual alleles. In a later analysis, most CMV-associated TCR beta chains were found to appear HLA-restricted, with HLA associations seemingly driven largely by CMV exposure.

As to this clone: It has no known antigen specificity. This is likely a read error, given that the CDR3 carries no conserved phenylalanine or tryptophan at its end.

The cohort was made up of roughly 670 healthy bone marrow donors. At the time of sampling, every cohort member was nominally healthy, though immune exposures that went unrecorded were likely present. The donor tested CMV seronegative and was one of the 352 seronegative cohort members. A peripheral blood sample was collected from each donor, and TCR beta sequencing was performed on peripheral blood mononuclear cells. Genomic DNA extraction from the blood cell samples was performed with the Qiagen DNeasy Blood Extraction Kit. Counting both end residues, the CDR3 totals 11 amino acids. Kept here is only the CDR3 DNA, which spans 33 bases and is read in frame from base 1. A distance of 0 bases separates the germline ends of V and J, which lose 4 bases and 3 bases respectively. CDR1 and CDR2, looked up from the germline V gene, are MDHEN and SYDVKM. Libraries were made using the immunoSEQ multiplex PCR assay. The multiplex PCR relied on a mix of 60 forward primers for TCR Vbeta segments and 13 reverse primers for TCR Jbeta segments. The CDR3 region of rearranged TCR beta genes was amplified from genomic DNA by a multiplex PCR assay. On the Illumina HiSeq System, the amplified TCR beta libraries were sequenced as 87-base-pair reads. Under the source paper's analysis protocol: A later analysis tallied roughly 78 million unique TCR beta chains across the 666 repertoires, and about 10 million of those chains were shared by two or more donors. To remove PCR and sequencing errors, raw reads were error-corrected and collapsed into unique sequences using a nearest-neighbor algorithm that merged closely related sequences. Alignment of CDR3 sequences to IMGT reference sequences was used to assign V, D and J gene segments. Each retained sequence needed at least a six-nucleotide match to both a V gene segment and a J gene segment. Rearrangements were called productive when the CDR3 lacked stop codons and stayed in frame with V and J; all others were non-productive. CDR3 was defined by IMGT convention, running from the second conserved V-encoded cysteine to the conserved J-encoded phenylalanine. Sequences without an unambiguous match to a single V gene segment were excluded from the earlier analysis of about 600 of the donors. An earlier analysis of 587 of the donors classified V segments as functional when productive rearrangements were above 56.7% and as segregating when the standard deviation between donors was above 5%. To diagnose cytomegalovirus status from the catalog of TCR beta chain sequences, a statistical classification framework was built. In a later analysis, TCR nucleotide sequences were compared against IMGT/GENE-DB human TR gene sequences so that V and J genes could be assigned. A later analysis assigned CDR3 sequences and most-parsimonious VDJ recombination scenarios with the TCRdist pipeline. In a later analysis, every TCR beta chain was defined by the combination of its CDR3 amino acid sequence and its V-gene family, and reads without a unique V-gene family were dropped. To address suspected cross-contamination and a sequencing artifact, a later analysis removed over 500 highly shared, low-generation-probability nucleotide sequences. A later analysis calculated a clonal expansion index for each public chain from normalized within-repertoire ranks of inferred template counts. Generation probabilities in a later analysis came from a VDJ recombination model fitted to out-of-frame rearrangements, and those results were checked against IGoR. In a later analysis, TCR-TCR, TCR-HLA and TCR-CMV co-occurrence was scored with hypergeometric tests, and a repertoire-size bias correction was applied to TCR pairs. In a later analysis, false discovery rates were estimated by permuting HLA or CMV assignments 20 times. A later analysis grouped co-occurring TCRs with DBSCAN, adding TCRdist sequence similarity when clustering within HLA-allele-positive subsets. Co-occurrence clustering excluded repertoires with fewer than 30,000 or more than 120,000 public chains, plus five with anomalous nucleotide sharing. TCRdb provides this immuneACCESS table in a form limited to in-frame rearrangements. Some clones are lacking; in checked studies, under half of them reflect an unresolved V gene, and why the rest are absent is not known. For V, J and clone size, that table is used; D and trimming come from the DNA. The sample data list more than 100,000 clones, and 75% to 85% of these were observed just once. The ten largest make up 1% of the sample.

The V and J segments used are TRBV28 and TRBJ2-2; the D gene lacks a confident call. The source material was PBMCs. The source is a man aged 40-49 years in good health and CMV-seronegative. The sequenced DNA is TGTGCCAGCAGTTACACCGGGGAGCTGTTTGTT. This codes for CASSYTGELFV.